Each of the 5 T cell receptor beta chains below was sequenced from the same sample in a study of T-cell memory formation after mild COVID-19. MiXCR, applied by TCRdb to the 5' RACE reads, yields one record per CDR3 protein. The table records fewer than 650,000 distinct CDR3 sequences, around a sixth of them present only once. The specimen sequenced was PBMCs or a T cell subset sorted from them (not recorded which). These receptors were collected from an adult woman who had mild COVID-19 (a few samples of this study predate the infection). Cell type and time point are not known.

This clonotype was counted a few times. The V and J genes are TRBV20-1 and TRBJ2-5; TRBD2 matches at 8 bases. V lost 1 base, J lost 5 bases, and 3 bases stayed unmatched. Germline CDR1 and CDR2: DFQATT and SNEGSKA (reference sequence). This CDR3 comprises 13 residues. In DNA form, the CDR3 reads TGCAGTGCTAGAGCGGGGGGGCGGGAGACCCAGTACTTC. This translates into CSARAGGRETQYF.

This clonotype turned up a few times. The gene calls are TRBV9 and TRBJ2-1; possible D gene TRBD2, 6 bases. The V and J ends lost 0 bases and 9 bases respectively, with 10 bases between them. The CDR3 contains 13 residues. Germline-derived CDR1 and CDR2 are SGDLS and YYNGEE. DNA of the CDR3: TGTGCCAGCAGCGTAGAAAACGGGGGTGAGCAGTTCTTC. The encoded protein is CASSVENGGEQFF.

This clonotype was detected a few times. The gene calls are TRBV6-4 and TRBJ1-2; 10 bases are a match to TRBD1. Germline V CDR1 and CDR2: MRHNA, SNTAGT. CDR3 length: 13 residues. With 3 bases clipped from V and 9 bases from J, the junction kept 4 bases outside the gene matches. The CDR3 nucleotides read TGTGCCAGCAGTGAGACAGGGGGCTGGAGCTACACCTTC. It encodes CASSETGGWSYTF.

This clonotype was recorded at least ten times. The rearrangement uses TRBV7-2 and TRBJ2-1; TRBD2 is a possible D gene (5 bases). Germline V lookup: CDR1 SGHTA, CDR2 FQGNSA. The CDR3 spans 12 residues. The V end was cut by 2 bases, the J end by 9 bases, with 8 bases between. Written as DNA, the CDR3 is TGTGCCAGCAGCTTACGGGGTGGTGAGCAGTTCTTC. Protein: CASSLRGGEQFF.

This rearrangement joins TRBV7-3 to TRBJ2-3; a weak D match, TRBD1 (6 bases). This CDR3 has 15 amino acids. The V end lost 1 base, the J end lost 3 bases, and 11 bases lay between the germline ends. CDR1 is SGHTA and CDR2 is FQGTGA in the germline V gene. In DNA form, the CDR3 reads TGTGCCAGCAGCTTAAGGGGGCGCAAGACAGATACGCAGTATTTT. This translates into CASSLRGRKTDTQYF.